This TCR beta chain is from a study of cytomegalovirus exposure and HLA in healthy donors. Assay: immunoSEQ multiplex PCR; the TCRdb copy retains only in-frame clones and omits some. The sample lists about 130,000 clones; 85% to 90% were seen once. The donors were part of the validation cohort, which consisted of about 120 subjects and was separate from the first cohort of roughly 620 subjects. Sequenced material: PBMCs. This receptor was obtained from a woman in her twenties or thirties in good health and CMV-seropositive.

CDR3 protein: CASSAGNRLALVDEQFF. CDR3 sequence (DNA): TGTGCCAGCAGCGCAGGGAACCGACTAGCACTAGTGGATGAGCAGTTCTTC. The genes are TRBV9 and TRBJ2-1; 7 bases are a match to TRBD2. Germline V gives CDR1 SGDLS, CDR2 YYNGEE. V shed 3 bases and J 8 bases; nucleotides not matched to a gene: 17. The length of the CDR3 is 17 residues.